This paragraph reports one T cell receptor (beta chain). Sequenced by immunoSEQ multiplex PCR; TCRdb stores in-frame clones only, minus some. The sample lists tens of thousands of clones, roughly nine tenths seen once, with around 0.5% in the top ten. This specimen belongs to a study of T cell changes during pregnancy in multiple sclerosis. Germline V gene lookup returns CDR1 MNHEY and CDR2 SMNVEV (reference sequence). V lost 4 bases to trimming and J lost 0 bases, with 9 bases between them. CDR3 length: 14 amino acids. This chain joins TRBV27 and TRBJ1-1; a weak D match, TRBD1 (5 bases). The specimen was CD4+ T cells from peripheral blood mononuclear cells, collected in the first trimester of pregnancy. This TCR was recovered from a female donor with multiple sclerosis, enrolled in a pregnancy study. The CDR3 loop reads CASSSWTLNTEAFF. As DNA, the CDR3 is TGTGCCAGCAGTTCTTGGACATTGAACACTGAAGCTTTCTTT.